Given below is one TCR beta chain in context. Its specificity is unknown. The same CDR3 also results from other DNA sequences found in this sample. These data are taken from a study of cytomegalovirus exposure and HLA in healthy donors. Findings and limits, study-wide: Another analysis was done later, and it associated fewer than 20,000 TCR beta sequences with HLA alleles at 0.05 false discovery rate.

A multiplex PCR was run with 60 Vbeta primers and 13 Jbeta primers. The data were produced by immunoSEQ multiplex PCR, yet TCRdb's version contains in-frame clones alone and is incomplete. The repertoire holds about 190,000 clones, with 60% to 80% as singletons. Each donor's status was that of a healthy bone marrow donor. The clonotype was recovered from a woman aged 18 to 35 in good health and CMV-seronegative. Specimen: PBMCs.

The CDR3 sequence: CASSITGNTEAFF. The CDR3 DNA is TGTGCCAGTAGTATTACGGGAAACACTGAAGCTTTCTTT. The chain employs TRBV19 and TRBJ1-1; D unresolved. V gave up 3 bases and J gave up 2 bases, with 7 bases separating them. Germline CDR1 LNHDA, CDR2 SQIVND (reference sequence). The CDR3 covers 13 residues.